The clone carrying this T cell receptor (beta chain) has just a few counts. Other DNA sequences in this sample translate to the same CDR3. The data were produced by immunoSEQ multiplex PCR, yet TCRdb's version contains in-frame clones alone and is incomplete. This repertoire shows around 78,000 clones, about 85% found once; its top ten account for roughly 4.8%. The data derive from a study of OX40 agonist ivuxolimab in advanced cancers. Looking at the study overall: With ivuxolimab, an agonistic anti-OX40 (CD134) antibody, patients were treated.

Trimming took off 1 base at V and 4 bases at J, with 7 bases between the two ends. The CDR3 is made up of 13 amino acids. Germline assignment: CDR1 LNHDA and CDR2 SQIVND (reference sequence). This chain joins TRBV19 and TRBJ1-2; TRBD1 is a possible D gene (5 bases). This sequence was found in an adult with an advanced solid tumor such as melanoma, head and neck, liver or kidney cancer. Sequenced here: CD4+ or CD8+ T cells sorted from blood, sampled in a trial of the OX40 agonist ivuxolimab. CDR3: CASSIGGSYGYTF. The CDR3 coding sequence is TGTGCCAGTAGTATAGGGGGGAGCTATGGCTACACCTTC.